What follows is one TCR beta chain and its context. What it binds is unknown. The sample comes from a study of response to subunit inactivated influenza vaccine. Regarding the study as a whole: With each seasonal influenza vaccination, the authors suggested, few new T cells are recruited.

TCRdb reprocessed the RT-PCR reads with MiXCR, giving one entry per CDR3 protein. The sample consists of 500,000 to 700,000 distinct CDR3 sequences, roughly 25% of them appearing once. Germline loops: CDR1 SGHRS, CDR2 YFSETQ. Trimming removed 4 bases from V and 6 bases from J; junction bases left unmatched: 12. The CDR3 sequence is 15 residues long. These records were also assigned to another study, of T cells expressing NK-cell markers. That source reports: For TCR beta, cDNA was produced by 5'RACE template switching with UMIs.

This clonotype was obtained from a man between 45 and 60 years old who received an inactivated influenza vaccine. The chain links TRBV5-1 to TRBJ2-7; 8 nucleotides match TRBD1. Specimen: CD4+ T cells sorted from PBMCs, collected roughly 12 days after vaccination. Here the CDR3 reads CASSPIGQGTFEQYF. DNA for the CDR3: TGCGCCAGCAGCCCGATTGGACAGGGAACGTTCGAGCAGTACTTC.